The 7 T cell receptor beta chains reported below all come from one sample, sequenced in a study of cytomegalovirus exposure and HLA in healthy donors. The PCR had 60 Vbeta and 13 Jbeta primers. The method was immunoSEQ multiplex PCR; TCRdb's version includes in-frame clones alone and lacks a portion of them. Of roughly 150,000 clones in the sample, about 74% are singletons; the top ten hold about 1.8%. Sequenced input: PBMCs. These receptors were taken from a woman aged 40 to 49 in good health and CMV-seronegative.

This chain connects TRBV19 to TRBJ1-3; tentative D call: TRBD1 (5 bases). The CDR3 is made up of 18 amino acids. Germline V lookup: CDR1 LNHDA, CDR2 SQIVND (reference sequence). Trimming left V 2 bases short and J 4 bases short, with 21 bases between. CDR3 in amino acids: CASSIWGPGGWGGNTIYF. The CDR3, as DNA: TGTGCCAGTAGTATATGGGGCCCCGGCGGTTGGGGCGGAAACACCATATATTTT.

The CDR3 coding sequence is TGTGCCAGCAGTCTCCGGAACGTGGGGCCCAGGAGCTCCTACGAGCAGTACTTC. Translating gives CASSLRNVGPRSSYEQYF. The chain carries TRBV28 and TRBJ2-7, with D possibly TRBD1 on 5 matching bases. CDR3 length: 18 amino acids. Trimming left V 5 bases short and J 0 bases short, with 23 bases between. The germline V gene encodes CDR1 MDHEN and CDR2 SYDVKM.

For this clone: The junction does not match germline at one end; this may be a read error. This chain uses TRBV6-5 with TRBJ2-1; 12 bases are a match to TRBD2. This CDR3 spans 14 amino acids. Germline CDR1 reads MNHEY; CDR2 reads SVGAGI. CDR3 in amino acids: CAGRPSGGAYEQFF. CDR3 sequence (DNA): TGTGCCGGCAGACCTAGCGGGGGGGCTTATGAGCAGTTCTTC.

The chain combines TRBV13 with TRBJ1-1; no firm D call. CDR3 size: 12 residues. The V and J ends lost 5 bases and 3 bases respectively, with 7 bases between them. The germline CDR1 and CDR2 sequences are PRHDT and FYEKMQ (reference sequence). The DNA for the CDR3 is TGTGCCAGCAGCCGACACGACACTGAAGCTTTCTTT. It encodes CASSRHDTEAFF.

V gene TRBV19 combines with J gene TRBJ1-4; tentatively, D is TRBD1 (6 bases). V dropped 2 bases and J dropped 10 bases, with 20 bases sitting between them. This CDR3 is built from 16 residues. Germline V gene sequence: CDR1 LNHDA, CDR2 SQIVND (reference sequence). CDR3 protein: CASSIPYRERGGKLFF. Written as DNA, the CDR3 is TGTGCCAGTAGTATACCATACAGGGAGAGGGGGGGAAAACTGTTTTTT.

The chain carries TRBV27 and TRBJ2-5; the D is unclear. Deletions cut 1 base from V and 5 bases from J, with 8 bases between. From germline, CDR1 is MNHEY and CDR2 SMNVEV (reference sequence). The CDR3 loop spans 13 amino acids. CDR3 region: CASSLWSRETQYF. In DNA, the CDR3 is TGTGCCAGCAGTTTATGGTCCAGGGAGACCCAGTACTTC.

The V call is TRBV7-2, the J call TRBJ2-7; 7 bases are a match to TRBD2. This CDR3 contains 18 residues. With V trimmed by 1 base and J by 2 bases, 14 bases remained unmatched. CDR1 SGHTA and CDR2 FQGNSA come from the germline V gene. Written as DNA, the CDR3 is TGTGCCAGCAGCTTAGTAGTTTTCCCCCTTAGCGGGCCCTACGAGCAGTACTTC. Protein product: CASSLVVFPLSGPYEQYF.